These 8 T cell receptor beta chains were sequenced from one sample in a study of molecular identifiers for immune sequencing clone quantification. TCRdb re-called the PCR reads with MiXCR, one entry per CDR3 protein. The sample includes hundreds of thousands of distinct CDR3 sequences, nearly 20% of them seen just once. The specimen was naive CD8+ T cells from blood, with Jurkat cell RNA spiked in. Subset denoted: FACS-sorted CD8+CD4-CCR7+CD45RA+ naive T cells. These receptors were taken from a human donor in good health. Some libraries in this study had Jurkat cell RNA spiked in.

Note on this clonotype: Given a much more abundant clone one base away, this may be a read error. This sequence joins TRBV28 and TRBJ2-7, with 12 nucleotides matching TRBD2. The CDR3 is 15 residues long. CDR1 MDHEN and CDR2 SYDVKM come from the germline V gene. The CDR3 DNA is TGTGCCAGCAGTTCCCGACTAGCGGGAGTCTACGAGCGGTACTTC. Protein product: CASSSRLAGVYERYF. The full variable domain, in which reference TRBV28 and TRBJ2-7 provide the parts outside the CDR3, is DVKVTQSSRYLVKRTGEKVFLECVQDMDHENMFWYRQDPGLGLRLIYFSYDVKMKEKGDIPEGYSVSREKKERFSLILESASTNQTSMYLCASSSRLAGVYERYFGPGTRLTVT.

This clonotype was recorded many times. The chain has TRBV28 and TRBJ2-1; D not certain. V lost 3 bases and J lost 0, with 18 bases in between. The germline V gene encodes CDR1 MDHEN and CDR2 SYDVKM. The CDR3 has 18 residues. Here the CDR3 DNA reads TGTGCCAGCAGTTTTTCCCCTCCCGCCCGATACTCCTACAATGAGCAGTTCTTC. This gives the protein CASSFSPPARYSYNEQFF.

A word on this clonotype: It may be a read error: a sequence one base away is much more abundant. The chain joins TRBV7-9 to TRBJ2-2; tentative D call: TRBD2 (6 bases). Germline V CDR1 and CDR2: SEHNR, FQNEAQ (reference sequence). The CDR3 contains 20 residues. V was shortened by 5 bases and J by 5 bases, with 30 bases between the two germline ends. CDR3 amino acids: CASSLTLAVGPIIKTGELFF. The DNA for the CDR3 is TGTGCCAGCAGCCTGACTTTAGCGGTAGGACCTATAATAAAAACCGGGGAGCTGTTTTTT.

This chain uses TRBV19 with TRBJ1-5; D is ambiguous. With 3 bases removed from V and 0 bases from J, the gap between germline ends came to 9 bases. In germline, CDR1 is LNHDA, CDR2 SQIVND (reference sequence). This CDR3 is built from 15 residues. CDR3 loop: CASSIATLSNQPQHF. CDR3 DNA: TGTGCCAGTAGTATCGCGACTCTTAGCAATCAGCCCCAGCATTTT.

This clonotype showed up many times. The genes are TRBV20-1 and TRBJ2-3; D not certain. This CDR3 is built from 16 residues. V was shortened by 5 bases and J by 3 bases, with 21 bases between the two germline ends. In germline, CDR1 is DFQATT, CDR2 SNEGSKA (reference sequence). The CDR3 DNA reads TGCAGTGCTGTCTTACGCCGGGTAGATCGGACAGATACGCAGTATTTT. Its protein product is CSAVLRRVDRTDTQYF.

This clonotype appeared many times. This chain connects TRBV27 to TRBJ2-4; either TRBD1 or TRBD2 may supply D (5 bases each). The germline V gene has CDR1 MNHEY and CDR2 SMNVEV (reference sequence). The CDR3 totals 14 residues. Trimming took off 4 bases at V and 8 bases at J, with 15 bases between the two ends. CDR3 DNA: TGTGCCAGCAGTTCGGGGACCGCGTTTCACATTCAGTACTTC. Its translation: CASSSGTAFHIQYF.

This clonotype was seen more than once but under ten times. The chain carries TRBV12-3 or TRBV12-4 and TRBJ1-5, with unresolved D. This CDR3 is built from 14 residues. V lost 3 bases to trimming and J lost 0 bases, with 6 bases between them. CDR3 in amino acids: CASSFSDSNQPQHF. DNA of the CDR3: TGTGCCAGCAGTTTTTCTGATAGCAATCAGCCCCAGCATTTT.

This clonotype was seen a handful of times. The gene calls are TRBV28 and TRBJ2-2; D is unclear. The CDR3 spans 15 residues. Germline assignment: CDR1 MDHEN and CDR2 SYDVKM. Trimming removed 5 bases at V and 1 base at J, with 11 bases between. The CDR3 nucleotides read TGTGCCAGCAGTCCTGATAGAGGGAACACCGGGGAGCTGTTTTTT. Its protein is CASSPDRGNTGELFF.